Below, 19 T cell receptor beta chains from the same sample are listed, as sequenced in a study of blood T cell repertoires in COVID-19 (dated by TCRdb to 2020 to 2021). The library came from the immunoSEQ multiplex PCR assay. Held by TCRdb, this immuneACCESS table contains in-frame sequences only and omits some clones. Under half of the omission traces to an unresolved V gene where checked; the cause of the rest is unknown. For this sample there are some 66,000 clones; around 87% appear just once. Over 0.95% of the sample lies in the top ten. Sequencing used peripheral blood. The receptors come from a woman in her fifties or sixties with acute or convalescent COVID-19.

This clone was counted a single time. V usage is TRBV6-5 and J usage is TRBJ2-1, with D possibly TRBD1 on 5 matching bases. Per the germline V gene, CDR1 is MNHEY and CDR2 is SVGAGI. Trimming cost V 4 bases and J 5 bases, with 18 bases left between them. CDR3 size: 16 residues. CDR3 protein: CASSFRARLKDNEQFF. The CDR3 DNA reads TGTGCCAGCAGTTTCAGGGCCCGATTAAAAGACAATGAGCAGTTCTTC.

The chain recombines TRBV11-1 with TRBJ2-3, with TRBD1 as a possible D gene (6 bases). This CDR3 comprises 12 residues. Germline V gene sequence: CDR1 SGHAT, CDR2 FQDESV (reference sequence). The V end lost 3 bases, the J end lost 7 bases, and 8 bases lay between the germline ends. The CDR3: CASSFQGYTQYF. CDR3 DNA sequence: TGTGCCAGCAGCTTCCAGGGGTATACGCAGTATTTT.

The rearrangement uses TRBV7-8 and TRBJ1-3; 8 positions agree with TRBD1. The ends lost 6 bases at V and 7 bases at J; junction bases unmatched: 14. Germline V lookup: CDR1 SGHVS, CDR2 FQNEAQ. The CDR3 is 16 amino acids. DNA for the CDR3: TGTGCCAGCAGTTTAACCGGGACAGGACTAAGGAACACCATATATTTT. Residues: CASSLTGTGLRNTIYF.

The V gene is TRBV24-1, the J gene TRBJ2-2, with 8 bases fitting TRBD2. V gave up 6 bases and J gave up 4 bases; unmatched junction bases: 6. The CDR3 consists of 15 residues. CDR1 and CDR2 (germline): KGHDR, SFDVKD. CDR3 sequence: CATSRAGEGTGELFF. The CDR3 DNA sequence: TGTGCCACCAGTCGAGCGGGGGAGGGCACCGGGGAGCTGTTTTTT.

The V and J genes are TRBV4-1 and TRBJ2-3; the match to TRBD2 covers 11 bases. CDR1 MGHRA and CDR2 YSYEKL come from the germline V gene. The V gene end was trimmed by 5 bases and the J gene end by 3 bases; junction bases not matched to a gene: 4. This CDR3 has 15 amino acids. CDR3 sequence (DNA): TGCGCCAGCAGCATCGGGACTAGCGGTACAGATACGCAGTATTTT. Protein product: CASSIGTSGTDTQYF.

V usage is TRBV5-5 and J usage is TRBJ2-5; 8 nucleotides agree with TRBD1. CDR1 and CDR2 (germline): SGHKS, YYEKEE (reference sequence). Trimming cost V 4 bases and J 4 bases; bases outside gene matches: 3. The CDR3 is 13 amino acids. The CDR3 reads CASSTTGAETQYF. The CDR3 bases are TGTGCCAGCAGCACGACAGGGGCAGAGACCCAGTACTTC.

The chain links TRBV6-6 to TRBJ1-1; TRBD1 agrees at 7 bases. The CDR3 covers 15 residues. Germline lookup yields CDR1 MNHNY and CDR2 SVGAGI (reference sequence). The ends lost 1 base at V and 1 base at J; junction bases unmatched: 3. This CDR3 reads CASSYFRTGNTEAFF. CDR3 bases: TGTGCCAGCAGTTACTTCCGGACAGGGAACACTGAAGCTTTCTTT.

The chain uses TRBV19 and TRBJ1-2; 7 bases are a match to TRBD1. V was pared by 3 bases and J by 4 bases, with 26 bases of the junction left unmatched. This CDR3 is 21 amino acids long. CDR1 and CDR2 (germline): LNHDA, SQIVND (reference sequence). DNA for the CDR3: TGTGCCAGTAGTATGGTTTTTATTGGACGGACAGGAGGAGAACGCGGCTATGGCTACACCTTC. Its protein is CASSMVFIGRTGGERGYGYTF.

V is TRBV7-9 and J is TRBJ1-1; 7 positions agree with TRBD1. The CDR3 extends over 15 amino acids. Looked up from germline, CDR1 is SEHNR and CDR2 is FQNEAQ (reference sequence). With 1 base clipped from V and 0 bases from J, the junction kept 2 bases outside the gene matches. The CDR3 here is CASSLGTGVNTEAFF. CDR3 in DNA: TGTGCCAGCAGCTTAGGGACAGGAGTGAACACTGAAGCTTTCTTT.

The V and J genes are TRBV5-1 and TRBJ1-5; D not certain. Deletions cut 0 bases from V and 1 base from J, with 14 bases between. Germline-derived CDR1 and CDR2 are SGHRS and YFSETQ. This CDR3 is 17 amino acids long. For the CDR3, the DNA is TGCGCCAGCAGCTTGGGGTTATTGGGCCAGAGCAATCAGCCCCAGCATTTT. The encoded protein is CASSLGLLGQSNQPQHF. The full variable domain, with the rest looked up from reference TRBV5-1 and TRBJ1-5, is KAGVTQTPRYLIKTRGQQVTLSCSPISGHRSVSWYQQTPGQGLQFLFEYFSETQRNKGNFPGRFSGRQFSNSRSEMNVSTLELGDSALYLCASSLGLLGQSNQPQHFGDGTRLSIL.

The chain combines TRBV7-3 with TRBJ2-6; perhaps TRBD2 as D (6 bases). The CDR3 spans 17 residues. Looked up from germline, CDR1 is SGHTA and CDR2 is FQGTGA. V shed 5 bases and J shed 1 base, with 15 bases lying between them. Written as DNA, the CDR3 is TGTGCCAGCAGCGCGGGGCCCGTCTGGTCTGGGGCCAACGTCCTGACTTTC. Encoded protein: CASSAGPVWSGANVLTF.

V and J are TRBV19 and TRBJ2-2, with 10 bases fitting TRBD1. Per germline, CDR1 LNHDA and CDR2 SQIVND (reference sequence). This CDR3 has 17 residues. J lost 4 bases, V lost 4 bases, and 9 bases had no gene match. CDR3 in DNA: TGTGCCAGTAGTAAGAGGACCGGGACAGGGGCCACCGGGGAGCTGTTTTTT. Encoded protein: CASSKRTGTGATGELFF.

The J gene is TRBJ2-6, the V gene TRBV1; the table names TRBD2, a call not compared with the DNA. TRBV1 is recorded as a pseudogene. The CDR3 sequence is 18 residues long. The CDR3 sequence is CTSSPPTNRGSGANVLTF. The CDR3, as DNA: TGCACCAGCAGCCCTCCGACTAATCGTGGGTCTGGGGCCAACGTCCTGACTTTC.

The rearrangement uses TRBV11-2 and TRBJ1-2, with D tentatively TRBD1 (5 bases). Trimming took 1 base from V and 4 from J, leaving 16 bases between them. Germline V gives CDR1 SGHAT, CDR2 FQNNGV. The CDR3 is 16 residues long. The CDR3 loop reads CASSLVAGGAGYGYTF. The CDR3 DNA reads as TGTGCCAGCAGCTTAGTGGCGGGGGGAGCTGGCTATGGCTACACCTTC. Combining the CDR3 with reference TRBV11-2 and TRBJ1-2 gives the whole variable domain EAGVAQSPRYKIIEKRQSVAFWCNPISGHATLYWYQQILGQGPKLLIQFQNNGVVDDSQLPKDRFSAERLKGVDSTLKIQPAKLEDSAVYLCASSLVAGGAGYGYTFGSGTRLTVV.

The chain joins TRBV2 to TRBJ2-7; no firm D call. The J call is uncertain, as TRBJ2-1 better fits the DNA end. Germline CDR1 reads SNHLY; CDR2 reads FYNNEI. The CDR3 sequence is 14 residues long. The CDR3 region has the DNA TGTGCCAGCAGTGACGCGGAGCCCTACAATGAGCAGTTCTTC. Translation gives CASSDAEPYNEQFF.

CDR3 in DNA: TGCGCCAGCAGCTTGACCGGGGGGAACACCATATATTTT. Residues: CASSLTGGNTIYF. The chain is built from TRBV5-1 and TRBJ1-3, with D perhaps matching TRBD1 (5 bases). This CDR3 has 13 amino acids. Germline CDR1 reads SGHRS; CDR2 reads YFSETQ. The V gene lost 1 base and the J gene lost 7 bases, with 9 bases spanning the gap.

The chain has TRBV12-3 or TRBV12-4 and TRBJ1-5; no reliable D call. This CDR3 has 12 amino acids. Trimming removed 7 bases at V and 8 bases at J, with 12 bases between. CDR3 in DNA: TGTGCCAGCACGGGAGGGTTGGAGCCCCAGCATTTT. It is translated as CASTGGLEPQHF.

This clone was found once. The rearrangement joins TRBV7-9 to TRBJ2-1; 8 bases agree with TRBD1. The V gene end was trimmed by 3 bases and the J gene end by 7 bases; junction bases not matched to a gene: 2. The germline gives CDR1 SEHNR, CDR2 FQNEAQ (reference sequence). This CDR3 contains 13 residues. CDR3: CASSFRQGNEQFF. CDR3 DNA sequence: TGTGCCAGCAGCTTTCGACAGGGGAATGAGCAGTTCTTC.

The chain uses TRBV7-9 and TRBJ1-6; D gene uncertain. The CDR3 is 13 residues long. The V and J ends lost 5 bases and 5 bases respectively, with 7 bases between them. Germline V gene sequence: CDR1 SEHNR, CDR2 FQNEAQ (reference sequence). CDR3 nucleotides: TGTGCCAGCAGCACTTTGGATAATTCACCCCTCCACTTT. Translation: CASSTLDNSPLHF.